This T cell receptor beta chain was observed in a study of T-cell reconstitution after alpha-beta-depleted transplantation in children. The CDR3 has 12 residues. Deletions cut 8 bases from V and 5 bases from J, with 9 bases between. Germline CDR1 and CDR2: SGHVS and FNYEAQ. This clonotype has just a few counts. Construction of the TCRbeta library involved unique molecular identifiers. TCRdb used MiXCR to reprocess the PCR reads, holding one entry per CDR3 protein. The sample includes roughly 590,000 distinct CDR3 sequences, approximately 17% of them seen just once. The input for sequencing was PBMCs from the stem cell graft donor, taken from the stem cell graft. This TCR was recovered from a human donor who donated a stem cell graft to a child with acute myeloid leukemia. The chain recombines TRBV7-6 with TRBJ1-4; D might be TRBD1 (5 bases). The CDR3 region has the DNA TGTGCCAGCCGGGGCGACAATGAAAAACTGTTTTTT. Its protein product is CASRGDNEKLFF.